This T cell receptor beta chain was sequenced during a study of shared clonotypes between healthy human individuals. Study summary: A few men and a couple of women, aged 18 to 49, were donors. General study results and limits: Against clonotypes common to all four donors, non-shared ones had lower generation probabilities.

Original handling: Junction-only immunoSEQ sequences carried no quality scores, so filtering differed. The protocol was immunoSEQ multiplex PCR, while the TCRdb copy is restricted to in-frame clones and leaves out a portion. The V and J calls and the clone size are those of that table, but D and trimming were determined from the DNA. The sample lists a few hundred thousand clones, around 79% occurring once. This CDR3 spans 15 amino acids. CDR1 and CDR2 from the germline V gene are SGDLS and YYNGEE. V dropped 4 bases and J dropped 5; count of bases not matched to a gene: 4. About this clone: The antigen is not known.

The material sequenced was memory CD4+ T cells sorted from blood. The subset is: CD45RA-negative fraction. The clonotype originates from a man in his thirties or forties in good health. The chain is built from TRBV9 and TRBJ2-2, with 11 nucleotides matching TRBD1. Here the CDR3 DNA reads TGTGCCAGCAGCAGGACAGGGGGCATGACCGGGGAGCTGTTTTTT. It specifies CASSRTGGMTGELFF. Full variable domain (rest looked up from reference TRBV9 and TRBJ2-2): DSGVTQTPKHLITATGQRVTLRCSPRSGDLSVYWYQQSLDQGLQFLIQYYNGEERAKGNILERFSAQQFPDLHSELNLSSLELGDSALYFCASSRTGGMTGELFFGEGSRLTVL.